The 17 T cell receptor beta chains given below trace back to one sample, sequenced in a study of T cells in Graves' hyperthyroidism and ophthalmopathy. Researchers amplified the TCR beta CDR3 regions from RNA transcripts. The study used the HTBI primer set for a first-round RT-PCR of the TCR CDR3. Each CDR3 protein is one row after TCRdb ran MiXCR on the multiplex PCR reads. The table records 75,000 to 100,000 distinct CDR3 sequences, roughly half of them present only once. Material for sequencing was blood. These TCRs come from a middle-aged woman with Graves' hyperthyroidism.

For this clonotype: This is likely a read error, given that the CDR3 carries no conserved phenylalanine or tryptophan at its end. It is unclear where the CDR3 begins or ends on the DNA, so no DNA is shown, and the CDR3 is as TCRdb lists it. This chain uses TRBV20-1 with TRBJ1-3; TRBD1 was called by the table and not checked on the DNA. Germline V lookup: CDR1 DFQATT, CDR2 SNEGSKA (reference sequence). The CDR3 is 9 amino acids in total, end residues counted. The CDR3 here is CSARGGWGA.

Ten or more counts support this clonotype. The chain joins TRBV12-3 or TRBV12-4 to TRBJ2-2; 7 bases are a match to TRBD2. The trim removed 6 bases at V and 4 bases at J, leaving 8 bases unmatched. The CDR3 has 15 residues. CDR3 bases: TGTGCCAGCAGCTACCCCGGGACTATCACCGGGGAGCTGTTTTTT. Its translation: CASSYPGTITGELFF.

This clonotype was seen only once. The rearrangement joins TRBV20-1 to TRBJ1-2; TRBD1 aligns across 8 bases. Germline CDR1 is DFQATT and CDR2 is SNEGSKA (reference sequence). The J segment lost 6 bases and the V segment lost 2 bases, leaving 11 bases of the junction unmatched. The CDR3 consists of 15 residues. Here the CDR3 DNA reads TGCAGTGCTAGAAAGGTTGACAGGGGAAACGATGGCTACACCTTC. This translates into CSARKVDRGNDGYTF.

The J gene is TRBJ1-6, the V gene TRBV2; 9 nucleotides align to TRBD1. Germline V gives CDR1 SNHLY, CDR2 FYNNEI. This CDR3 is 14 amino acids long. The ends lost 5 bases at V and 9 bases at J; junction bases unmatched: 5. CDR3: CASSLTGGGSPLHF. The CDR3 DNA follows: TGTGCCAGCAGTCTTACAGGGGGCGGTTCACCCCTCCACTTT.

This clonotype showed up many times. J is TRBJ2-7 and V is TRBV7-8; D is unresolved. The germline V gene encodes CDR1 SGHVS and CDR2 FQNEAQ. Deletions cut 5 bases from V and 7 bases from J, with 15 bases between. The CDR3 totals 13 residues. CDR3 sequence reads: CASSQDRGIEQYF. The CDR3 DNA is TGTGCCAGCAGCCAAGATCGTGGGATTGAGCAGTACTTC.

This clonotype was seen many times. The CDR3 region has the DNA TGTGCCAGCTCACGGCAGGGTCTGGAAGCTTTCTTT. Its protein is CASSRQGLEAFF. The V call is TRBV18, the J call TRBJ1-1, with D possibly being TRBD1 (5 bases). V lost 4 bases to trimming and J lost 8 bases, with 11 bases between them. CDR1 and CDR2 (germline): KGHSH, LQKENI. This CDR3 has 12 residues.

The genes are TRBV2 and TRBJ1-1; D gene ambiguous. Trimming pared 10 bases from V and 1 base from J, leaving 4 bases between. The CDR3 has 10 amino acids. Germline V gene data show CDR1 as SNHLY and CDR2 as FYNNEI. The CDR3 DNA reads as TGTGCCATCAGGAACACTGAAGCTTTCTTT. It yields the protein CAIRNTEAFF.

The chain employs TRBV10-3 and TRBJ1-6; the D is unclear. Germline values: CDR1 ENHRY, CDR2 SYGVKD. Trimming took off 0 bases at V and 2 bases at J, with 5 bases between the two ends. The CDR3 is 15 amino acids. CDR3: CAISESAAYNSPLHF. In DNA form, the CDR3 reads TGTGCCATCAGTGAGTCGGCAGCCTATAATTCACCCCTCCACTTT.

The V call is TRBV20-1, the J call TRBJ2-2, with 13 bases lining up with TRBD2. J gave up 3 bases and V 2 bases, and 6 bases lay outside the gene matches. The germline V gene encodes CDR1 DFQATT and CDR2 SNEGSKA (reference sequence). The CDR3 covers 17 residues. The DNA of the CDR3 is TGCAGTGCTAGACCCCCCGGACTAGCGGGAGACACCGGGGAGCTGTTTTTT. It translates to CSARPPGLAGDTGELFF.

This clonotype was seen at least ten times. The CDR3 region is CATSTGQGYEQYF. The CDR3 DNA is TGTGCCACCAGCACGGGACAGGGTTACGAGCAGTACTTC. The chain links TRBV15 to TRBJ2-7; TRBD1 agrees at 9 bases. Germline CDR1 is LNHNV and CDR2 is YYDKDF (reference sequence). This CDR3 contains 13 residues. V shed 4 bases and J 4 bases; nucleotides not matched to a gene: 2.

The chain is built from TRBV29-1 and TRBJ1-2; 7 nucleotides agree with TRBD1. Germline CDR1 and CDR2: SQVTM and ANQGSEA. CDR3 length equals 12 residues. V trimming: 8 bases; J trimming: 0 bases; junction bases outside the gene matches: 3. CDR3 DNA: TGCAGCTTAGGGACAGCTAACTATGGCTACACCTTC. This codes for CSLGTANYGYTF.

The rearrangement joins TRBV6-5 to TRBJ1-3; D unclear. Germline CDR1 is MNHEY and CDR2 is SVGAGI. This CDR3 spans 14 amino acids. Trimming shortened V by 2 bases and J by 15 bases, and 20 bases separated the two germline ends. The CDR3 loop is CASSYNPMENITYF. CDR3 DNA: TGTGCCAGCAGTTACAACCCTATGGAGAACATCACATATTTT.

The table lists this clonotype with a count of one. The chain carries TRBV7-9 and TRBJ1-2; 7 bases agree with TRBD1. The CDR3 runs to 15 residues. J gave up 5 bases and V 5 bases, and 11 bases lay outside the gene matches. CDR1 and CDR2 (germline): SEHNR, FQNEAQ (reference sequence). Here the CDR3 DNA reads TGTGCCAGCAGCCCGGAGACAGGGCCCCTTTATGGCTACACCTTC. It codes for CASSPETGPLYGYTF.

This rearrangement joins TRBV20-1 to TRBJ1-4; D remains ambiguous. CDR1 is DFQATT, CDR2 SNEGSKA, per germline (reference sequence). V gave up 4 bases and J gave up 8 bases, with 11 bases separating them. The CDR3 is made up of 12 amino acids. This CDR3 reads CSAKWGVEKLFF. CDR3 coding DNA: TGCAGTGCTAAGTGGGGAGTGGAAAAACTGTTTTTT.

This clonotype is medium-sized in the sample. The V call is TRBV15, the J call TRBJ2-7, with 8 bases that match TRBD2. V was pared by 5 bases and J by 5 bases, with 8 bases of the junction left unmatched. The germline gives CDR1 LNHNV, CDR2 YYDKDF (reference sequence). This CDR3 has 14 residues. The CDR3 spells CATSPHGGADEQYF. The CDR3 DNA reads TGTGCCACCAGCCCTCACGGGGGGGCGGACGAGCAGTACTTC.

This clonotype was recorded many times. This rearrangement joins TRBV29-1 to TRBJ2-3; D is undetermined. This CDR3 is built from 12 residues. CDR1 and CDR2 from the germline V gene are SQVTM and ANQGSEA. Trimming shortened V by 4 bases and J by 1 base, and 6 bases separated the two germline ends. The CDR3 nucleotides read TGCAGCGTTGCCGCAGGCACAGATACGCAGTATTTT. Translated: CSVAAGTDTQYF.

This clonotype was counted ten times or more. The chain recombines TRBV19 with TRBJ1-3, with D hard to call. This CDR3 is 15 amino acids long. Trimming took 7 bases from V and 0 from J, leaving 13 bases between them. Germline V lookup: CDR1 LNHDA, CDR2 SQIVND (reference sequence). The CDR3 DNA reads TGTGCCAGTAAATCCTTGGGCCACTCTGGAAACACCATATATTTT. It codes for CASKSLGHSGNTIYF.